The subject of this entry is one T cell receptor (beta chain). Its specificity is unknown. Investigators reverse transcribed all isolated RNA, so they sequenced expressed TCRB transcripts. The protocol was immunoSEQ multiplex PCR, while the TCRdb copy is restricted to in-frame clones and leaves out a portion. Of over 25,000 clones in the sample, almost 50% are singletons; the top ten hold 0.3% to 0.35%. The sample is drawn from a study of beta chain features in type 1 diabetes. About the research overall: All of the samples together had over 90 million sorted cells examined.

Study-wide results and caveats: The study found that naive, central memory and Treg TCRB repertoires appeared more similar in patients than in healthy donors. TCRB CDR3s from Type 1 diabetes patients were moderately but significantly shorter in all four CD4+ subsets.

This CDR3 comprises 16 residues. The germline CDR1 and CDR2 sequences are MGHRA and YSYEKL. V was cut by 0 bases and J by 5 bases, with 17 bases left in between. The genes are TRBV4-1 and TRBJ2-7, with D possibly TRBD2 on 6 matching bases. Sample: stem cell memory CD4+ T cells from blood. The TCR was taken from a man in his thirties or forties with type 1 diabetes. CDR3 nucleotides: TGCGCCAGCAGCCAAGATCCCGACGGACCGGGGGACGAGCAGTACTTC. Its protein product is CASSQDPDGPGDEQYF.